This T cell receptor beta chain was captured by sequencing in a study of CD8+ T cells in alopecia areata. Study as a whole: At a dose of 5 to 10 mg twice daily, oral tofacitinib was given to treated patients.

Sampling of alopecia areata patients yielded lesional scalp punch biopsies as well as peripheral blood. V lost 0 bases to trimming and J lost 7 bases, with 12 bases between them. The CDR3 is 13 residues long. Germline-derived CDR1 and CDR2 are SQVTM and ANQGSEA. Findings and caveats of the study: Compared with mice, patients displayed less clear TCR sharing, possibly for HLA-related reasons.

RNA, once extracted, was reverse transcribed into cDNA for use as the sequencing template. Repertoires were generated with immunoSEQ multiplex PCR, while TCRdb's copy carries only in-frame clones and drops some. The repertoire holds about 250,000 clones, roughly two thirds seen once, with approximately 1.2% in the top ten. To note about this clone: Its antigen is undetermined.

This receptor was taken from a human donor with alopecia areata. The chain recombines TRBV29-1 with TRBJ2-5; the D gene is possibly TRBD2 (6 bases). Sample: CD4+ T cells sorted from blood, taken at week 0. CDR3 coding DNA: TGCAGCGTTGAAGATTCCGGGGGTTGGACCCAGTACTTC. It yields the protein CSVEDSGGWTQYF.